A single sample gave rise to the 24 T cell receptor beta chains below, sequenced in a study of graft-versus-host responses after intestinal transplantation. The assay was immunoSEQ multiplex PCR, and TCRdb's table has in-frame clones only and misses some. Of some 86,000 clones in the sample, around 92% were seen once. Which antigens these TCRs recognize remains unknown. The material was unstimulated CD4+ T cells sorted from spleen or lymph node cells, obtained before intestinal transplant. The receptors were sampled from a human donor who received an intestinal transplant.

This chain connects TRBV27 to TRBJ2-1; possibly TRBD2 for D (5 bases). V was clipped by 5 bases and J by 0 bases, with 20 bases between them. Germline V gene sequence: CDR1 MNHEY, CDR2 SMNVEV (reference sequence). This CDR3 contains 18 residues. In nucleotides, the CDR3 is TGTGCCAGCAGTCTCGGGCGGGTTCACCTCAGCTCCTACAATGAGCAGTTCTTC. Protein: CASSLGRVHLSSYNEQFF.

The rearrangement joins TRBV2 to TRBJ1-2; the D gene is possibly TRBD1 (5 bases). This CDR3 is built from 14 residues. Trimming shortened V by 4 bases and J by 4 bases, and 13 bases separated the two germline ends. Germline V CDR1 and CDR2: SNHLY, FYNNEI. The chain's CDR3 is CASSAGGVSYGYTF. CDR3 nucleotide sequence: TGTGCCAGCAGTGCAGGAGGGGTGAGCTATGGCTACACCTTC. Filled out from reference TRBV2 and TRBJ1-2, the complete variable domain reads EPEVTQTPSHQVTQMGQEVILRCVPISNHLYFYWYRQILGQKVEFLVSFYNNEISEKSEIFDDQFSVERPDGSNFTLKIRSTKLEDSAMYFCASSAGGVSYGYTFGSGTRLTVV.

The chain couples TRBV6-1 to TRBJ2-3; 9 bases are shared with TRBD1. This CDR3 is built from 15 residues. The junction had 7 bases not matched to a gene; V was cut back by 7 bases and J by 2 bases. Germline CDR1 reads MNHNS; CDR2 reads SASEGT. The CDR3 spells CASNKGTGYTDTQYF. The DNA of the CDR3 is TGTGCCAGCAACAAGGGGACAGGGTACACAGATACGCAGTATTTT.

The chain combines TRBV7-9 with TRBJ2-7, with TRBD1 matching 7 bases. The V gene end was trimmed by 1 base and the J gene end by 2 bases; junction bases not matched to a gene: 2. The CDR3 has 14 amino acids. Germline V gene sequence: CDR1 SEHNR, CDR2 FQNEAQ (reference sequence). For the CDR3, the DNA is TGTGCCAGCAGCTTAGGGGGACAGCCCTACGAGCAGTACTTC. Translation: CASSLGGQPYEQYF. The complete variable domain, with remaining parts taken from reference TRBV7-9 and TRBJ2-7, reads DTGVSQNPRHKITKRGQNVTFRCDPISEHNRLYWYRQTLGQGPEFLTYFQNEAQLEKSRLLSDRFSAERPKGSFSTLEIQRTEQGDSAMYLCASSLGGQPYEQYFGPGTRLTVT.

This rearrangement joins TRBV6-1 to TRBJ2-2; TRBD2 might be the D (6 bases). The germline CDR1 and CDR2 sequences are MNHNS and SASEGT. The CDR3 sequence is 14 residues long. Deletions cut 4 bases from V and 10 bases from J, with 16 bases between. The CDR3 coding sequence is TGTGCCAGCAGTGGCGGGACTCCTATACAGGAGCTGTTTTTT. This encodes CASSGGTPIQELFF.

The CDR3 region is CASSGVAGGGGGTQYF. CDR3 bases: TGTGCCAGCAGCGGAGTAGCGGGGGGAGGCGGGGGTACGCAGTATTTT. The V call is TRBV7-2, the J call TRBJ2-3, with TRBD2 matching 10 bases. The CDR3 consists of 16 residues. The V gene's germline CDR1 is SGHTA and CDR2 FQGNSA. The junction had 13 bases not matched to a gene; V was cut back by 5 bases and J by 8 bases.

The chain combines TRBV5-1 with TRBJ2-7, with TRBD2 matching 8 bases. V lost 4 bases, J lost 3 bases, and 6 bases stayed unmatched. Germline CDR1 SGHRS, CDR2 YFSETQ. This CDR3 is 14 amino acids long. CDR3 protein: CASSPGRGGYEQYF. The CDR3 DNA follows: TGCGCCAGCAGCCCGGGACGGGGGGGCTACGAGCAGTACTTC. Full variable domain (remainder filled in from reference TRBV5-1 and TRBJ2-7): KAGVTQTPRYLIKTRGQQVTLSCSPISGHRSVSWYQQTPGQGLQFLFEYFSETQRNKGNFPGRFSGRQFSNSRSEMNVSTLELGDSALYLCASSPGRGGYEQYFGPGTRLTVT.

The chain has TRBV19 and TRBJ1-1; a weak D match, TRBD1 (5 bases). Trimming stripped 0 bases from V and 4 bases from J, with 6 bases between. The CDR3 spans 13 residues. The germline gives CDR1 LNHDA, CDR2 SQIVND (reference sequence). Written as DNA, the CDR3 is TGTGCCAGTAGTATAGAAAGGGGCACTGAAGCTTTCTTT. Amino acid sequence: CASSIERGTEAFF. The variable domain in full, completed from reference TRBV19 and TRBJ1-1, reads DGGITQSPKYLFRKEGQNVTLSCEQNLNHDAMYWYRQDPGQGLRLIYYSQIVNDFQKGDIAEGYSVSREKKESFPLTVTSAQKNPTAFYLCASSIERGTEAFFGQGTRLTVV.

CDR3: CASSLNRGNTDTQYF. DNA of the CDR3: TGTGCCAGCAGCTTAAACAGGGGGAACACAGATACGCAGTATTTT. This rearrangement joins TRBV7-2 to TRBJ2-3, with TRBD1 matching over 8 bases. Per germline, CDR1 SGHTA and CDR2 FQGNSA. Germline trimming cut 2 bases from V and 2 bases from J; bases unmatched to any gene: 3. This CDR3 is 15 amino acids long.

V usage is TRBV9 and J usage is TRBJ1-4; the D gene is possibly TRBD1 (5 bases). The V and J ends lost 1 base and 7 bases respectively, with 14 bases between them. CDR1 is SGDLS, CDR2 YYNGEE, per germline. The CDR3 length is 15 residues. The CDR3 protein is CASSVSGRAGEKLFF. CDR3 DNA sequence: TGTGCCAGCAGCGTATCGGGCAGGGCAGGTGAAAAACTGTTTTTT.

Worth noting for this clone: Other DNA variants within this sample encode the same CDR3. The V gene is TRBV19, the J gene TRBJ1-2, with 7 nucleotides matching TRBD1. The CDR3 extends over 14 amino acids. V lost 3 bases to trimming and J lost 2 bases; unmatched junction nucleotides: 3. Looked up from germline, CDR1 is LNHDA and CDR2 is SQIVND (reference sequence). The CDR3 loop is CASSIRGPNYGYTF. In DNA form, the CDR3 reads TGTGCCAGTAGTATTAGGGGGCCGAACTATGGCTACACCTTC.

V usage is TRBV27 and J usage is TRBJ1-1, with a possible D match to TRBD1 (5 bases). Germline CDR1 and CDR2: MNHEY and SMNVEV (reference sequence). This CDR3 region has 15 residues. The V end was cut by 9 bases, the J end by 11 bases, with 28 bases between. The CDR3 bases are TGTGCCAGTTGCCCCCAGGGCGACCTTGTCTCTAGGGCTTTCTTT. This codes for CASCPQGDLVSRAFF.

The rearrangement uses TRBV29-1 and TRBJ1-2; D gene ambiguous. V was clipped by 4 bases and J by 2 bases, with 17 bases between them. The CDR3 spans 15 residues. Germline V gene lookup returns CDR1 SQVTM and CDR2 ANQGSEA. DNA for the CDR3: TGCAGCGTTGTGGAAACAGACTATCGAAACTATGGCTACACCTTC. This translates into CSVVETDYRNYGYTF.

The genes are TRBV7-6 and TRBJ2-5; 9 nucleotides agree with TRBD1. After removal of 0 bases from V and 7 bases from J, the junction contained 6 bases not matched to a gene. CDR1 and CDR2 (germline): SGHVS, FNYEAQ. The CDR3 contains 15 residues. The CDR3 nucleotides are TGTGCCAGCAGCTTAGCCACAGGGGGCGCGGGGACCCAGTACTTC. Translated, it gives CASSLATGGAGTQYF.

V is TRBV5-1 and J is TRBJ1-4; TRBD1 agrees at 9 bases. Germline V gene sequence: CDR1 SGHRS, CDR2 YFSETQ. The CDR3 is 14 residues long. J was trimmed by 7 bases and V by 4 bases; bases with no gene match: 5. CDR3 coding DNA: TGCGCCAGCAGCGAGGGACAGGGAGTTGAAAAACTGTTTTTT. Translating gives CASSEGQGVEKLFF.

The chain joins TRBV12-5 to TRBJ1-1; 10 bases are shared with TRBD1. The CDR3 runs to 15 residues. Trimming took 7 bases from V and 3 from J; bases not matched to a gene: 8. Germline CDR1 reads LGHNT; CDR2 reads FRNRAP. CDR3 nucleotide sequence: TGTGCTAGTGCCCCCCGACAGGGGGCAGACACTGAAGCTTTCTTT. It codes for CASAPRQGADTEAFF.

The gene calls are TRBV5-1 and TRBJ2-7; 8 nucleotides align to TRBD2. The CDR3 totals 16 residues. Trimming took 4 bases from V and 1 from J; bases not matched to a gene: 10. The V gene's germline CDR1 is SGHRS and CDR2 YFSETQ. CDR3 sequence: CASSPEGGGWSYEQYF. In DNA, the CDR3 is TGCGCCAGCAGCCCAGAGGGCGGGGGGTGGTCCTACGAGCAGTACTTC. The full variable domain, in which reference TRBV5-1 and TRBJ2-7 provide the parts outside the CDR3, is KAGVTQTPRYLIKTRGQQVTLSCSPISGHRSVSWYQQTPGQGLQFLFEYFSETQRNKGNFPGRFSGRQFSNSRSEMNVSTLELGDSALYLCASSPEGGGWSYEQYFGPGTRLTVT.

The CDR3 sequence is CASSSSGGQTYEQYF. Here the CDR3 DNA reads TGTGCCAGCAGCTCTAGCGGGGGGCAAACCTACGAGCAGTACTTC. The V gene is TRBV7-2, the J gene TRBJ2-7, with TRBD2 matching over 11 bases. The length of the CDR3 is 15 residues. The ends lost 4 bases at V and 2 bases at J; junction bases unmatched: 4. Germline CDR1 is SGHTA and CDR2 is FQGNSA.

This chain uses TRBV30 with TRBJ1-4, with D perhaps TRBD1 (5 bases). This CDR3 contains 14 residues. V lost 1 base, J lost 8 bases, and 14 bases lay in between. The germline V gene has CDR1 GTSNPN and CDR2 SVGIG (reference sequence). In DNA form, the CDR3 reads TGTGCCTGGAGTGGACAGTTTCTGGCGGAAAAACTGTTTTTT. Protein: CAWSGQFLAEKLFF. Combining the CDR3 with reference TRBV30 and TRBJ1-4 gives the whole variable domain SQTIHQWPATLVQPVGSPLSLECTVEGTSNPNLYWYRQAAGRGLQLLFYSVGIGQISSEVPQNLSASRPQDRQFILSSKKLLLSDSGFYLCAWSGQFLAEKLFFGSGTQLSVL.

The chain recombines TRBV4-3 with TRBJ1-5, with D possibly matching TRBD1 (6 bases). Between the trimmed V and J ends, which lost 0 bases and 8 bases, there was a span of 14 bases. The CDR3 spans 15 residues. The germline CDR1 and CDR2 sequences are LGHNA and YSLEER. The chain's CDR3 is CASSQDWGGLEPQHF. CDR3 DNA: TGCGCCAGCAGCCAAGATTGGGGGGGGCTGGAGCCCCAGCATTTT.

The count of this clone is one. The chain employs TRBV7-9 and TRBJ2-2; possibly TRBD2 for D (7 bases). The CDR3 has 14 residues. Looked up from germline, CDR1 is SEHNR and CDR2 is FQNEAQ (reference sequence). Trimming shortened V by 3 bases and J by 7 bases, and 12 bases separated the two germline ends. CDR3 nucleotides: TGTGCCAGCAGCTTTTCGGGGGGCCACGGGGAGCTGTTTTTT. It specifies CASSFSGGHGELFF.

The CDR3 bases are TGCAGCGTCATATCCGCGGGAGATACGCAGTATTTT. Protein sequence: CSVISAGDTQYF. The chain carries TRBV29-1 and TRBJ2-3; a weak D match, TRBD2 (5 bases). This CDR3 has 12 amino acids. Between the trimmed V and J ends, which lost 6 bases and 5 bases, there was a span of 12 bases. Germline CDR1 reads SQVTM; CDR2 reads ANQGSEA.

The chain uses TRBV7-9 and TRBJ1-5; the D is unclear. Trimming removed 3 bases at V and 9 bases at J, with 12 bases between. Germline lookup yields CDR1 SEHNR and CDR2 FQNEAQ (reference sequence). The CDR3 loop spans 13 amino acids. In DNA form, the CDR3 reads TGTGCCAGCAGCTTCGCGAGAGAGGGGCCCCAGCATTTT. Its protein is CASSFAREGPQHF.

V usage is TRBV29-1 and J usage is TRBJ2-1, with TRBD2 as a possible D gene (5 bases). Germline CDR1 reads SQVTM; CDR2 reads ANQGSEA. The CDR3 runs 14 residues. V lost 7 bases to trimming and J lost 4 bases, with 17 bases between them. The CDR3 protein is CSGVDWNTYNEQFF. The CDR3 DNA sequence: TGCAGCGGGGTGGACTGGAATACGTACAATGAGCAGTTCTTC.